A single sample is the source of the 9 T cell receptor beta chains below, sequenced in a study of monozygotic twins with inflammatory bowel disease. From its re-call of the 5' RACE reads, TCRdb lists each CDR3 protein once, without DNA. In all, the sample yields approximately 330,000 distinct CDR3 sequences. Sample: blood. Receptors originate from a human donor with ulcerative colitis or Crohn's disease, or a healthy co-twin of an affected twin (not recorded which).

The chain couples TRBV11-3 to TRBJ2-7. From germline, CDR1 is SGHNT and CDR2 YENEEA. The CDR3 runs 11 residues. The CDR3 loop is CASSGLGEQYF.

V is TRBV20-1 and J is TRBJ2-6; no DNA is available, so the TRBD1 call from TCRdb remains unchecked. The germline CDR1 and CDR2 sequences are DFQATT and SNEGSKA (reference sequence). The CDR3 runs 13 residues. The CDR3 sequence: CSVAGSGANVLTF.

J is TRBJ2-4 and V is TRBV7-6; absent DNA, TCRdb's TRBD2 call cannot be checked. This CDR3 has 17 amino acids. Looked up from germline, CDR1 is SGHVS and CDR2 is FNYEAQ. CDR3 sequence reads: CASSPILKRGERNIQYF.

This sequence joins TRBV6-5 and TRBJ2-3; TCRdb's assignment of TRBD1 cannot be checked, as there is no DNA. The V gene's germline CDR1 is MNHEY and CDR2 SVGAGI. This CDR3 is 17 amino acids long. This CDR3 is CASSYSMDPGSTDTQYF.

The rearrangement joins TRBV5-1 to TRBJ1-2; TCRdb proposes TRBD1, but this gene call is untestable without DNA. CDR1 is SGHRS, CDR2 YFSETQ, per germline. The CDR3 has 14 residues. This chain's CDR3 is CASSERDTDYGYTF.

This chain's CDR3 is CASSRTPGQGNEKLFF. The chain links TRBV4-1 to TRBJ1-4; TCRdb's D call of TRBD1 is untestable without DNA. Germline V gene data show CDR1 as MGHRA and CDR2 as YSYEKL. This CDR3 spans 16 amino acids.

V usage is TRBV28 and J usage is TRBJ1-2; TCRdb's D call, TRBD1, is unchecked because there is no DNA. The CDR3 length is 14 residues. The V gene's germline CDR1 is MDHEN and CDR2 SYDVKM. The CDR3 loop is CASRADRASMGYTF.

J is TRBJ2-1 and V is TRBV3-1; the D call from TCRdb, TRBD2, cannot be confirmed without DNA. Germline-derived CDR1 and CDR2 are LGHDT and YNNKEL (reference sequence). CDR3 length: 15 amino acids. The CDR3 loop reads CASSQEVAAYNEQFF.

The chain joins TRBV20-1 to TRBJ2-1; TCRdb's D gene call, TRBD1, goes unchecked for lack of DNA. Germline CDR1 DFQATT, CDR2 SNEGSKA (reference sequence). The CDR3 consists of 15 residues. The CDR3: CSAPASSIGAREQFF.